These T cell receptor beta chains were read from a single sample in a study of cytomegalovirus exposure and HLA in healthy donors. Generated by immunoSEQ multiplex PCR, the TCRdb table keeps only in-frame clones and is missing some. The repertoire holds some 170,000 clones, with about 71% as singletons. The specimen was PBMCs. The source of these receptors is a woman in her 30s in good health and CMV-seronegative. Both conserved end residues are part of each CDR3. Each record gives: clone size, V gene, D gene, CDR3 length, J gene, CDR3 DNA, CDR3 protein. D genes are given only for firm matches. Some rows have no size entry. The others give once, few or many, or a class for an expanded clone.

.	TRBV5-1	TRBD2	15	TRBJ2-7	TGCGCCAGCTCCGCGGCACTAGCGGCGGGGTACGAGCAGTACTTC	CASSAALAAGYEQYF
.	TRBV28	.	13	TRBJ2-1	TGTGCCAGCAGTTTGACTGGGTACAATGAGCAGTTCTTC	CASSLTGYNEQFF
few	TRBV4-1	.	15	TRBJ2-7	TGCGCCAGCAGCCAAGACCAGGGCCTAACCTACGAGCAGTACTTC	CASSQDQGLTYEQYF
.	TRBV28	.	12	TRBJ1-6	TGTGCCAGCAGTCCGAGGGCTTCACCCCTCCACTTT	CASSPRASPLHF
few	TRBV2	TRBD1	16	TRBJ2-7	TGTGCCAGCAGGGGAGGGGGGGGGACAGGGGAGGTCGAGCAGTACTTC	CASRGGGGTGEVEQYF
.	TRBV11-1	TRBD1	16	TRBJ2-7	TGTGCCAGCAGCTTAGGACGCAGGGACAGTTACCACGAGCAGTACTTC	CASSLGRRDSYHEQYF
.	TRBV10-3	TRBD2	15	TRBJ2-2	TGTGCCACCCTCGCTAGCGGATGGATCACCGGGGAGCTGTTTTTT	CATLASGWITGELFF
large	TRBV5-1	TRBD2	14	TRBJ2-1	TGCGCCAGCAGCTGGAGCGGGGGTTACAATGAGCAGTTCTTC	CASSWSGGYNEQFF
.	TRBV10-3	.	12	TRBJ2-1	TGTGCCATCAGTGAGGACAACAATGAGCAGTTCTTC	CAISEDNNEQFF
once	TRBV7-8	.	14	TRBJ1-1	TGTGCCAGCAGCTTAGTCCTTACGGACACTGAAGCTTTCTTT	CASSLVLTDTEAFF
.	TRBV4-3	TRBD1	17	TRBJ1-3	TGCGCCAGCAGCCAAGAAAGGATGGACAGGGCTGGAAACACCATATATTTT	CASSQERMDRAGNTIYF
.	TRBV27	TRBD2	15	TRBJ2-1	TGTGCCAGCAGTTCAGCCGGGACTACGGAAAATGAGCAGTTCTTC	CASSSAGTTENEQFF
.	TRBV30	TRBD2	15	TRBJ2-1	TGTGCCTGGGGGGGCGGGACTAGCGGTAACAATGAGCAGTTCTTC	CAWGGGTSGNNEQFF
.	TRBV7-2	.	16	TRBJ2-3	TGTGCCAGCAGCTCAGGTGATACCCTAAGCACAGATACGCAGTATTTT	CASSSGDTLSTDTQYF
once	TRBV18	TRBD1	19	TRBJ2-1	TGTGCCAGCTCTGAGGGCACAGGGGATTTTTTTATACAATTAAATGAGCAGTTCTTC	CASSEGTGDFFIQLNEQFF
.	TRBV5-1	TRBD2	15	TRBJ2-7	TGCGCCAGCAGCTTGGTGGCTAGCGGCCTCTACGAGCAGTACTTC	CASSLVASGLYEQYF
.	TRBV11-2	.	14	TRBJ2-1	TGTGCCAGCAGCCCACGACACTCCTACAATGAGCAGTTCTTC	CASSPRHSYNEQFF
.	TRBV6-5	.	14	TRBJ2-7	TGTGCCAGTAAGCAGGGTTCTATGTCCTACGAGCAGTACTTC	CASKQGSMSYEQYF
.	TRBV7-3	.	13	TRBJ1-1	TGTGCCAGCAGCTTGGAGGAGAACACTGAAGCTTTCTTT	CASSLEENTEAFF
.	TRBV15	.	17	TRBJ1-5	TGTGCCACCAGCAGCCGGCCTCCCCCGGAGGGCAATCAGCCCCAGCATTTT	CATSSRPPPEGNQPQHF
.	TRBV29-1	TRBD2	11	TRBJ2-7	TGCAGCGCCGGACTAGCCTACGAGCAGTACTTC	CSAGLAYEQYF
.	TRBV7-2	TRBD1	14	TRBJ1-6	TGTGCCAGCAGCTTGGGACAGTTGTATTCACCCCTCCACTTT	CASSLGQLYSPLHF
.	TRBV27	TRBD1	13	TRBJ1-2	TGTGCCAGCAGCCGACAGGGGGCGGATGGCTACACCTTC	CASSRQGADGYTF
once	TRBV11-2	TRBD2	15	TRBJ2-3	TGTGCCAGCAGCCCAACTAGCGGGATCACAGATACGCAGTATTTT	CASSPTSGITDTQYF
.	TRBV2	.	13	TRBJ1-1	TGTGCCAGCCTTGTCAGTGGGAGGACTGAAGCTTTCTTT	CASLVSGRTEAFF
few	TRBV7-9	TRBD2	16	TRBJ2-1	TGTTCCAGCAGCCCCTTCCCTGGGACTAGCGAAAATGAGCAGTTCTTC	CSSSPFPGTSENEQFF
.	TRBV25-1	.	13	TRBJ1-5	TGTGCCAGCACCTCGGGGGGCAATCAGCCCCAGCATTTT	CASTSGGNQPQHF
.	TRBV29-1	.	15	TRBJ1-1	TGCAGCGTTACCGTGCTGGGAGGGGTGAACACTGAAGCTTTCTTT	CSVTVLGGVNTEAFF
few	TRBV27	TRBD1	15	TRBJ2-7	TGTGCCAGCAGTCTAAATCTTTACAGGGGATACGAGCAGTACTTC	CASSLNLYRGYEQYF
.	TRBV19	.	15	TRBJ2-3	TGTGCCAGTAGTCCAGGGGCCGGCGGCACAGATACGCAGTATTTT	CASSPGAGGTDTQYF
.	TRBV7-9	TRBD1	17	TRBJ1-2	TGTGCCAGCAGCGCCACATTCACAGGGGACGGTGGCTATGGCTACACCTTC	CASSATFTGDGGYGYTF